This T cell receptor beta chain stems from a study of Ad26.COV2.S vaccination and SARS-CoV-2 variants. This table comes from immunoSEQ multiplex PCR, and its TCRdb copy is limited to in-frame clones, with some not included. Here the sample spans 350,000 to 500,000 clones, about 90% being singletons. Regarding this clone: Other DNA sequences in this sample translate to the same CDR3.

The CDR3 contains 13 residues. The ends were cut back, 1 base at V and 3 bases at J, with 6 bases in the middle. Noted treatment: over 15 received Ad26.COV2.S at low or high dose, single or two shots; about 5 received placebo; per-sample allocation not given. Day 63 after the first injection of vaccine or placebo was the sampling time. This clonotype was sampled from a person between 18 and 59 years old who received the Ad26.COV2.S COVID-19 vaccine or a placebo. J is TRBJ2-5 and V is TRBV12-3 or TRBV12-4; D is unresolved. Source: peripheral blood, taken in a trial of Ad26.COV2.S vaccine versus placebo. The CDR3 spells CASSLGRKETQYF. The CDR3 DNA sequence: TGTGCCAGCAGTTTAGGACGGAAAGAGACCCAGTACTTC.